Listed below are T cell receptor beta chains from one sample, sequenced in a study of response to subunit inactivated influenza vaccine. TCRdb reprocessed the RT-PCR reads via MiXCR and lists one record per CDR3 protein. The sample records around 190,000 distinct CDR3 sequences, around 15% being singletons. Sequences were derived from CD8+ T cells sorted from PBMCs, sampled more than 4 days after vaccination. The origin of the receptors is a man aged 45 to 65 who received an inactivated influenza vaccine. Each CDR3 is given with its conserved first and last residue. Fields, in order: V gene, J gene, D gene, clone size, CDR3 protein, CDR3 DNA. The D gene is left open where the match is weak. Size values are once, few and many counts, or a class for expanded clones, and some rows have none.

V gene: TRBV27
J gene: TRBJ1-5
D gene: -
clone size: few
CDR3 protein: CASSSTPPEPKSQPQHF
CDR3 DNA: TGTGCCAGCAGTTCCACCCCCCCCGAACCCAAATCTCAGCCCCAGCATTTT

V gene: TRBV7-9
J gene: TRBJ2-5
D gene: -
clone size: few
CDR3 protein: CASSAQETQYF
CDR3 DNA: TGTGCCAGCAGCGCCCAAGAGACCCAGTACTTC

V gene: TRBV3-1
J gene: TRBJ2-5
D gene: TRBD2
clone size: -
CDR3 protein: CASSLRLAGGSSETQYF
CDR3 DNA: TGTGCCAGCAGCCTCAGACTAGCGGGAGGGAGTTCGGAGACCCAGTACTTC

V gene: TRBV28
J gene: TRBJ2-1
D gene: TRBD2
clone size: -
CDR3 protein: CASSPSGRTIIDEQFF
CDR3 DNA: TGTGCCAGCAGCCCTAGCGGGAGAACCATTATCGATGAGCAGTTCTTC

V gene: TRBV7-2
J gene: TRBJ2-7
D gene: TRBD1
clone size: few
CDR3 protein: CASSPLDRVEQYF
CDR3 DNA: TGTGCCAGCAGCCCCCTGGACAGGGTCGAGCAGTACTTC

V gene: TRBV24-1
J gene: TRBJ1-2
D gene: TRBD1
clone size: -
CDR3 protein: CATSDPGQPLDGYTF
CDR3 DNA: TGTGCCACCAGTGATCCGGGACAGCCCCTGGATGGCTACACCTTC

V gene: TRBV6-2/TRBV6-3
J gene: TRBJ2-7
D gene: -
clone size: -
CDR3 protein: CASSYLGGGYEQYF
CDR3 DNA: TGTGCCAGCAGTTATTTGGGGGGCGGCTACGAGCAGTACTTC

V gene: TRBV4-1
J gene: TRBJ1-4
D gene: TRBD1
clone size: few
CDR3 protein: CASSQPQTGEKLFF
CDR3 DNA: TGCGCCAGCAGCCAACCCCAGACAGGGGAAAAACTGTTTTTT

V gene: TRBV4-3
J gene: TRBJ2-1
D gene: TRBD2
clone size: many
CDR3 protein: CASSQDWGLETSLYNEQFF
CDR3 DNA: TGCGCCAGCAGCCAAGATTGGGGACTAGAGACGTCCCTCTACAATGAGCAGTTCTTC

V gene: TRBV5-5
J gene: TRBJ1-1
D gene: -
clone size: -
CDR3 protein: CASSLAFITEAFF
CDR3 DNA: TGTGCCAGCAGCTTGGCCTTCATCACTGAAGCTTTCTTT

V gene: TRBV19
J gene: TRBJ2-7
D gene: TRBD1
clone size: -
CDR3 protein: CASRPGQGVAYEQYF
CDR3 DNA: TGTGCCAGTCGCCCCGGACAGGGGGTAGCCTACGAGCAGTACTTC

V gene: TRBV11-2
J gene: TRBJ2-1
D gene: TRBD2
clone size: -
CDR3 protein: CASSLVSGRRHNEQFF
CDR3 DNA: TGTGCCAGCAGCTTGGTGAGCGGGAGACGGCACAATGAGCAGTTCTTC

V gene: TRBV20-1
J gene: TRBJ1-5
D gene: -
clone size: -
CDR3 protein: CSAPARSNQPQHF
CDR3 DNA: TGCAGTGCCCCAGCCAGGAGCAATCAGCCCCAGCATTTT

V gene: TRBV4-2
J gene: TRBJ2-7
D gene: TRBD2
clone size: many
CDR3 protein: CASSQGTGTSGVLYEQYF
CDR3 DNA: TGTGCCAGCAGCCAAGGGACCGGGACTAGCGGGGTTCTATACGAGCAGTACTTC

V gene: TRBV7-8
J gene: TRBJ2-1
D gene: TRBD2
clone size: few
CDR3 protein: CASSSFSRLREGYNEQFF
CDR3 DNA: TGTGCCAGCAGCTCTTTTTCGAGGTTGCGGGAGGGTTACAATGAGCAGTTCTTC

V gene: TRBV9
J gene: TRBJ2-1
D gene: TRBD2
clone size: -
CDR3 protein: CASSVGGGLAGSLYNEQFF
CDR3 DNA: TGTGCCAGCAGCGTAGGGGGGGGACTAGCGGGATCCCTTTACAATGAGCAGTTCTTC

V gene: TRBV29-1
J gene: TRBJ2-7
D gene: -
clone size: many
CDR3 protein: CSARDLTYEQYF
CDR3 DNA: TGCAGCGCAAGGGACCTCACCTACGAGCAGTACTTC

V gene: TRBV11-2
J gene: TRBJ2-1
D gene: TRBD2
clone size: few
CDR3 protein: CASSRPLAGVGNEQFF
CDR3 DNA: TGTGCCAGCAGCCGCCCTCTAGCGGGGGTGGGTAATGAGCAGTTCTTC

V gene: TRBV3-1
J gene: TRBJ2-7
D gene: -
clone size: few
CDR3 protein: CASSQDYRGTYEQYF
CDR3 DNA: TGTGCCAGCAGCCAAGATTATCGGGGAACCTACGAGCAGTACTTC

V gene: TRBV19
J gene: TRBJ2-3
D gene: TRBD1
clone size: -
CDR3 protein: CASSITRDSQSTDTQYF
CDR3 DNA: TGTGCCAGTAGTATCACCCGGGACAGCCAAAGCACAGATACGCAGTATTTT

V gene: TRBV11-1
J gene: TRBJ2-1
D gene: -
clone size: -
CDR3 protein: CASSSRGRDLSSYNEQFF
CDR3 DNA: TGTGCCAGCAGCTCGAGGGGTAGGGATTTATCCTCCTACAATGAGCAGTTCTTC

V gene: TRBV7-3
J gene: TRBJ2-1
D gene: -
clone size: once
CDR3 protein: CASSIVTSSYNEQFF
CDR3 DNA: TGTGCCAGCAGCATAGTCACCTCCTCCTACAATGAGCAGTTCTTC

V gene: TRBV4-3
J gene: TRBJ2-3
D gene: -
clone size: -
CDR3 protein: CASSHDRGAQDTQYF
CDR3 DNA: TGCGCCAGCAGCCACGACCGGGGGGCGCAAGATACGCAGTATTTT

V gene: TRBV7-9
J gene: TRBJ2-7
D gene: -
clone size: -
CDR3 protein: CASSGLKEGQRLRGQYF
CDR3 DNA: TGTGCCAGCAGCGGACTAAAGGAAGGACAGAGACTCCGGGGGCAGTACTTC

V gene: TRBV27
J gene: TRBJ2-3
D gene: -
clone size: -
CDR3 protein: CASSFGLFRTDTQYF
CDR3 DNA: TGTGCCAGCAGTTTTGGACTATTCCGCACAGATACGCAGTATTTT